This record covers a single TCR beta chain. Antigen unknown. Profiling relied on immunoSEQ multiplex PCR, and the TCRdb table lists in-frame clones only, not all of them. The profile shows about 120,000 clones, roughly 89% of them singletons. These data belong to a study of cytomegalovirus exposure and HLA in healthy donors. Study overall: The same platform used for the approximately 700 first-cohort repertoires was also used for the 90 to 150 validation repertoires, as a later analysis reported. Whole-study results and caveats: Associated with cytomegalovirus, according to the listing, were fewer than 200 TCR beta chains. In a later analysis, first-cohort TCR clusters were found to tend to co-occur in the 120 or so validation repertoires.

The germline gives CDR1 MNHEY, CDR2 SMNVEV (reference sequence). The length of the CDR3 is 17 residues. After removal of 3 bases from V and 6 bases from J, the junction contained 12 bases not matched to a gene. This TCR was sampled from a woman between 18 and 30 years old in good health and CMV-seronegative. The sample taken for sequencing was PBMCs. This chain connects TRBV27 to TRBJ1-5; 9 nucleotides agree with TRBD1. CDR3 coding DNA: TGTGCCAGCAGTTTGGGATACAGGGGGCCGGTTGGTCAGCCCCAGCATTTT. Encoded protein: CASSLGYRGPVGQPQHF.